The subject of this entry is one TCR beta chain. Researchers ran the PCR with 60 Vbeta and 13 Jbeta primers. Repertoires were generated with immunoSEQ multiplex PCR, while TCRdb's copy carries only in-frame clones and drops some. Among about 190,000 clones listed, over 70% were seen once. This record comes from a study of cytomegalovirus exposure and HLA in healthy donors. This TCR was recovered from a man aged 45-60 years in good health and CMV-seronegative. The specimen was PBMCs.

CDR3 in amino acids: CASSLEGRGYGANVLTF. As DNA, the CDR3 is TGTGCCAGCAGCTTGGAGGGGAGGGGTTATGGGGCCAACGTCCTGACTTTC. The V and J genes are TRBV5-6 and TRBJ2-6; 7 bases fit TRBD2. CDR1 and CDR2 from the germline V gene are SGHDT and YYEEEE. Unmatched junction bases numbered 6, after V lost 0 bases and J lost 3 bases. The CDR3 is 17 amino acids.